This entry features one T cell receptor beta chain sequence. This clone's antigen is unknown. The data were obtained in a study of cytomegalovirus exposure and HLA in healthy donors (TCRdb year 2017). For the wider study: In an earlier analysis of 587 of the donors, less than 350 Gb of sequence data and 95 million to 130 million unique TCR beta sequences from about 180 million T cells were reported. Donor age, sex, ethnicity and CMV serostatus were compiled together with the repertoire data. The genetic ancestry cluster associated with self-reported Caucasian donors included around 76% of the approximately 400 genotyped donors. To study patterns of TCR occurrence, a later analysis re-analyzed previously published TCR beta repertoires from 666 donors and added high-resolution HLA genotyping. Rather than drawing on any new phenotypic data, the later analysis identified candidate immune exposures from TCR beta sequences and the way those sequences occurred across donors. Across 398 genotyped donors of the cohort, an average of approximately 220,000 unique TCR beta nucleotide sequences per donor were sequenced, and approximately 19% of those sequences were non-productive. All discovery cohort repertoires had been generated on a single sequencing platform. Typing coverage varied by locus: roughly 620-640 donors for A, B, C, DRB1 and DQB1; approximately 500 for DQA1; 600 to 610 for DPA1; roughly 470 for DPB1. Besides the first cohort of under 700 subjects, a separate validation cohort made up of roughly 120 different subjects was used. Four to six DR-DQ haplotypes were handled as single units for association and clustering, since linkage in the cohort was strong. An early release that covered about 640 HLA-typed donors contained about 300 gigabases of sequencing data and about 84 million unique TCR sequences. The study profiled the T cell repertoires of under 700 subjects by immunosequencing and related them to cytomegalovirus serostatus. An earlier analysis of 450 to 750 of the donors used high-throughput TCR beta sequencing to judge whether each TCR beta V gene segment behaved as functional or pseudogenic. To predict cytomegalovirus infection status, the study brought together high-throughput TCR immunosequencing, statistical association of individual TCRs with disease status, and machine learning. A later genetic analysis used genome-wide SNP genotypes for about 60% of the roughly 670 donors, treating that subset as a discovery cohort. HLA typing included class I and class II loci at four-digit resolution. The study aimed to test whether cataloging public T cell receptors could reveal signatures of past pathogen exposure.

For CDR1 and CDR2, the germline V gene (reference sequence) lists LNHNV and YYDKDF. The cysteine opens and the phenylalanine closes a CDR3 of 13 amino acids. The sequence is cut down to CDR3 DNA, 39 bases in frame from base 1. The trim is 8 bases for V and 5 bases for J, with a gap of 15 bases between the germline ends. Libraries came from the immunoSEQ multiplex PCR assay. A mixture of 60 forward primers for TCR Vbeta segments and 13 reverse primers for TCR Jbeta segments was used in the multiplex PCR. The CDR3 region of rearranged TCR beta genes was amplified from genomic DNA with a multiplex PCR assay. The Illumina HiSeq System was used to sequence the amplified TCR beta libraries as 87-base-pair reads. The authors' pipeline ran thus. Across the roughly 640 repertoires, a later analysis counted 80 million or so unique TCR beta chains, roughly 11 million of which were shared by at least two donors. To remove PCR and sequencing errors, raw reads were error-corrected and collapsed into unique sequences using a nearest-neighbor algorithm that merged closely related sequences. V, D and J gene segments were assigned by aligning CDR3 sequences to IMGT reference sequences. Each retained sequence needed at least a six-nucleotide match to both a V gene segment and a J gene segment. Rearrangements were called productive when the CDR3 lacked stop codons and stayed in frame with V and J; all others were non-productive. Following IMGT convention, CDR3 was defined as the stretch from the second conserved V-encoded cysteine to the conserved J-encoded phenylalanine. The earlier analysis of 450 to 750 of the donors excluded any sequence lacking an unambiguous match to a single V gene segment. An earlier analysis of a few hundred of the donors called V segments functional above 56.7% productive rearrangements and segregating when the between-donor standard deviation exceeded 5%. A statistical classification framework was developed to diagnose cytomegalovirus status using the catalog of TCR beta chain sequences. In a later analysis, TCR nucleotide sequences were compared against IMGT/GENE-DB human TR gene sequences so that V and J genes could be assigned. A later analysis assigned CDR3 sequences and most-parsimonious VDJ recombination scenarios with the TCRdist pipeline. In a later analysis, every TCR beta chain was defined by the combination of its CDR3 amino acid sequence and its V-gene family, and reads without a unique V-gene family were dropped. As a way to deal with suspected cross-contamination and a sequencing artifact, a later analysis dropped roughly 600 nucleotide sequences that were highly shared and had low generation probability. In a later analysis, a clonal expansion index was calculated for each public chain from normalized within-repertoire ranks of inferred template counts. Generation probabilities in a later analysis came from a VDJ recombination model fitted to out-of-frame rearrangements, and those results were checked against IGoR. In a later analysis, TCR-TCR, TCR-HLA and TCR-CMV co-occurrence was scored with hypergeometric tests, and a repertoire-size bias correction was applied to TCR pairs. To estimate false discovery rates, a later analysis permuted the HLA or CMV assignments 20 times. In a later analysis, co-occurring TCRs were grouped using DBSCAN, and TCRdist sequence similarity was added for clustering within HLA-allele-positive subsets. For co-occurrence clustering, repertoires with fewer than 30,000 or more than 120,000 public chains were excluded, along with five repertoires with anomalous nucleotide sharing. What TCRdb holds here is the immuneACCESS table cut down to in-frame rearrangements. Part of the clones is not present; checked against another copy, under half of the missing clones reflect an unresolved V gene, and the others are unexplained. V, J and clone size are taken as reported in that table, and D and trimming were inferred from the DNA itself. The sample table records around 140,000 clones. About 2.2% of the sample is in the top ten clones.

What the research found in general, with its limitations: Because counts were too low, 15 or so rarely observed V segments, including chromosome 9 orphons, were excluded from the earlier analysis of about 500 of the donors. According to a later analysis, parvovirus B19, influenza, CMV and Epstein-Barr virus appeared linked to several top co-occurrence clusters. According to a later analysis, TCR association rates differed among HLA loci, with DRB1 alleles showing the most associated TCRs and HLA-C alleles showing the fewest. The study listed approximately 150 TCR beta chains as associated with cytomegalovirus. According to a later analysis, most CMV-associated TCR beta chains appeared to be HLA-restricted, and the HLA associations seemed to be driven largely by CMV exposure. Some IMGT-functional V segments, including TRBV6-2 and TRBV6-3, could not be told apart with the 87-base-pair reads, so those segments were excluded. When HLA alleles, especially DR and DQ, strongly co-occurred, TCR associations were difficult to assign to individual alleles. A further reported finding was that TCR beta sequences accurately predicted the HLA-A and HLA-B alleles for most subjects in the first cohort. Cytomegalovirus status was reported to be diagnosed by the classifier with high specificity and sensitivity in both the original and validation cohorts. A few of the identified cytomegalovirus-associated TCR beta chains were confirmed in vitro to be specific for cytomegalovirus antigens. Because HLA typing was unavailable for some donors at each locus, only the typed subset was used in association tests. Specific HLA alleles were associated with 16,951 TCR beta sequences at a false discovery rate of 0.05 in a later analysis. A cluster of highly shared sequence variants was judged likely to be a technical artifact of the sequencing pipeline. In a later genetic analysis, fewer N-insertions in productive TCRs were reported among donors in an Asian-associated ancestry cluster than the approximately 630-donor mean. V-gene and J-gene trimming of TCR beta chains was associated with a missense DCLRE1C variant in a later genetic analysis, and the association was replicated in an independent cohort. Roughly uniform sequencing depth across donors was assumed in presence/absence analyses, although this assumption may not hold. Compared with equally common non-associated chains, HLA-associated TCR beta chains in a later analysis were more clonally expanded and had lower generation probabilities. The only immune exposure information available for the cohort was CMV serostatus. In an earlier analysis of some 540 of the donors, most TCR beta V segments appeared in productive rearrangements about 87% or about 30% of the time, broadly matching IMGT annotations. Only TCR beta chains were sequenced in this cohort, and the absence of alpha or paired-chain data limited detectable features. The authors suggested that the approach could potentially be extended to other disease states and immunological phenotypes. Most TCR sequences were observed very rarely across donors, whereas some public TCRs were present in many individuals. Correlated functional status among segregating V segments might reflect linkage disequilibrium, but an unknown experimental factor could not be ruled out.

The cohort comprised some 700 healthy bone marrow donors. Cohort members were all nominally healthy when sampled, although unrecorded immune exposures were likely present. The donor tested CMV seronegative and was one of the 352 seronegative cohort members. Each donor provided a peripheral blood sample, and peripheral blood mononuclear cells were used for TCR beta sequencing. Genomic DNA extraction from the blood cell samples was performed with the Qiagen DNeasy Blood Extraction Kit. Sequencing used PBMCs. The V gene is TRBV15 and the J gene is TRBJ1-1, with TRBD1 perhaps the D gene, on 5 matching bases. This TCR derives from a woman aged 18-35 years in good health and CMV-seronegative. The nucleotide sequence reads as follows: TGTGCCACCGCCGCCAGGGAGGGAACTGAAGCTTTCTTT. This sequence encodes CATAAREGTEAFF.